Each of the 15 T cell receptor beta chains below was sequenced from the same sample in a study of response to subunit inactivated influenza vaccine. TCRdb ran MiXCR on the RT-PCR reads and lists one entry per CDR3 protein. The sample lists about 520,000 distinct CDR3 sequences, over 25% seen once, with around 2% in the top ten. Sequencing was performed on CD4+ T cells sorted from PBMCs, taken roughly 5 days after vaccination. The source of these receptors is a man aged 50-60 years who received an inactivated influenza vaccine.

V is TRBV20-1 and J is TRBJ2-5, with D possibly TRBD1 on 6 matching bases. V shed 4 bases and J shed 1 base, with 13 bases lying between them. There are 14 residues in the CDR3. The germline gives CDR1 DFQATT, CDR2 SNEGSKA (reference sequence). The CDR3 DNA sequence: TGCAGTGCTAACCGTGGACAGATCCAAGAGACCCAGTACTTC. This gives the protein CSANRGQIQETQYF.

This clonotype appeared a few times. V usage is TRBV20-1 and J usage is TRBJ2-5; TRBD1 aligns across 8 bases. Germline trimming cut 6 bases from V and 5 bases from J; bases unmatched to any gene: 11. There are 14 residues in the CDR3. The germline V gene encodes CDR1 DFQATT and CDR2 SNEGSKA (reference sequence). The CDR3 sequence: CSAQDREIQETQYF. The CDR3 DNA sequence: TGCAGTGCCCAGGACAGGGAAATTCAGGAGACCCAGTACTTC.

This clonotype was seen more than once but under ten times. The V call is TRBV5-1, the J call TRBJ2-7; 8 nucleotides agree with TRBD1. The germline gives CDR1 SGHRS, CDR2 YFSETQ. The CDR3 length is 16 residues. J lost 3 bases, V lost 4 bases, and 12 bases had no gene match. The CDR3 DNA follows: TGCGCCAGCAGCATAGGAGGACAGGGTGGTATCTACGAGCAGTACTTC. This sequence encodes CASSIGGQGGIYEQYF.

V usage is TRBV6-2 or TRBV6-3 and J usage is TRBJ2-5; a weak D match, TRBD1 (7 bases). The V end lost 3 bases, the J end lost 1 base, and 15 bases lay between the germline ends. Germline V lookup: CDR1 MNHEY, CDR2 SVGEGT. This CDR3 spans 16 amino acids. CDR3 nucleotides: TGTGCCAGCAGTTATCCGACAGGGAGGATCCAAGAGACCCAGTACTTC. Amino acids: CASSYPTGRIQETQYF.

This clonotype was detected only a few times. This chain joins TRBV15 and TRBJ2-1; D ambiguous. CDR1 is LNHNV, CDR2 YYDKDF, per germline (reference sequence). The CDR3 extends over 13 amino acids. Trimming left V 3 bases short and J 3 bases short, with 6 bases between. CDR3 nucleotides: TGTGCCACCAGCAGTGGGATCTACAATGAGCAGTTCTTC. It specifies CATSSGIYNEQFF.

The rearrangement uses TRBV5-5 and TRBJ2-3; 8 bases are shared with TRBD1. There are 15 residues in the CDR3. The trim removed 4 bases at V and 3 bases at J, leaving 7 bases unmatched. Germline V gives CDR1 SGHKS, CDR2 YYEKEE (reference sequence). The CDR3: CASSPQGVRTDTQYF. In DNA, the CDR3 is TGTGCCAGCAGCCCACAGGGGGTGAGGACAGATACGCAGTATTTT.

In its sample, this clonotype was seen a few times. A junction boundary mismatches the germline segment, possibly from a read error. The J gene is TRBJ1-6, the V gene TRBV29-1, with TRBD1 as a possible D gene (5 bases). This CDR3 region has 13 residues. The germline CDR1 and CDR2 sequences are SQVTM and ANQGSEA. This CDR3 reads CIPGGDVYSPLHF. In nucleotides, the CDR3 is TGTATCCCTGGCGGGGACGTCTATTCACCCCTCCACTTT.

This clonotype has a handful of counts. The genes are TRBV12-3 or TRBV12-4 and TRBJ2-1; tentatively, D is TRBD1 (6 bases). The length of the CDR3 is 15 residues. The V and J ends lost 3 bases and 5 bases respectively, with 14 bases between them. The CDR3 coding sequence is TGTGCCAGCAGTTTCCAGGGGCTAACCAACAATGAGCAGTTCTTC. It is translated as CASSFQGLTNNEQFF.

This clonotype appeared once. The chain has TRBV12-3 or TRBV12-4 and TRBJ1-1, with D possibly TRBD1 on 6 matching bases. The CDR3 runs 14 residues. Trimming left V 5 bases short and J 6 bases short, with 16 bases between. The CDR3 here is CASSARGGISEAFF. CDR3 nucleotides: TGTGCCAGCAGTGCCCGGGGGGGCATCTCTGAAGCTTTCTTT.

The V and J genes are TRBV3-1 and TRBJ2-3; D possibly corresponds to TRBD1 (6 bases). V lost 5 bases and J 2 bases, leaving 11 bases between the germline ends. Looked up from germline, CDR1 is LGHDT and CDR2 is YNNKEL (reference sequence). The CDR3 runs to 14 residues. DNA of the CDR3: TGTGCCAGCAGCGTGGACAGCTACACAGATACGCAGTATTTT. It translates to CASSVDSYTDTQYF.

This clonotype occurred a few times. The genes are TRBV15 and TRBJ2-5; D is possibly TRBD1 or TRBD2 (7 bases each). CDR1 and CDR2 (germline): LNHNV, YYDKDF (reference sequence). The CDR3 extends over 15 amino acids. V gave up 0 bases and J gave up 4 bases, with 12 bases separating them. CDR3 nucleotide sequence: TGTGCCACCAGCAGAGACAGGGGGGGACGAGAGACCCAGTACTTC. This translates into CATSRDRGGRETQYF. The full variable domain, in which reference TRBV15 and TRBJ2-5 provide the parts outside the CDR3, is DAMVIQNPRYQVTQFGKPVTLSCSQTLNHNVMYWYQQKSSQAPKLLFHYYDKDFNNEADTPDNFQSRRPNTSFCFLDIRSPGLGDTAMYLCATSRDRGGRETQYFGPGTRLLVL.

The chain links TRBV7-9 to TRBJ1-1; TRBD1 is a possible D gene (5 bases). The germline V and J ends were trimmed by 5 bases and 6 bases, with 13 bases remaining between them. The CDR3 consists of 13 residues. From germline, CDR1 is SEHNR and CDR2 FQNEAQ (reference sequence). CDR3 region: CASSGIQGAEAFF. CDR3 sequence (DNA): TGTGCCAGCAGCGGGATCCAGGGCGCTGAAGCTTTCTTT.

V usage is TRBV6-2 or TRBV6-3 and J usage is TRBJ2-1, with D unresolved. This CDR3 has 11 residues. Deletions cut 5 bases from V and 8 bases from J, with 7 bases between. Germline V CDR1 and CDR2: MNHEY, SVGEGT. CDR3 DNA sequence: TGTGCCAGCAGTAGACTTGATGAGCAGTTCTTC. The encoded protein is CASSRLDEQFF.

This rearrangement joins TRBV30 to TRBJ2-3; 8 bases are shared with TRBD2. The CDR3 totals 15 residues. CDR1 and CDR2 (germline): GTSNPN, SVGIG (reference sequence). J gave up 5 bases and V 4 bases, and 11 bases lay outside the gene matches. CDR3 loop: CAWTPGGRSVDTQYF. The CDR3, as DNA: TGTGCCTGGACACCGGGGGGGCGTTCGGTAGATACGCAGTATTTT.

This chain uses TRBV12-3 or TRBV12-4 with TRBJ2-5; 10 positions agree with TRBD2. The CDR3 has 15 residues. Losses at the gene ends were 3 bases for V and 2 bases for J; bases not matched to a gene: 3. The CDR3 region has the DNA TGTGCCAGCAGTTTTCTAGCGGGGGTACAAGAGACCCAGTACTTC. Translation: CASSFLAGVQETQYF.